One TCR beta chain is described in this entry. Its antigen is as yet unknown. The sample is drawn from a study of a mutant IDH1 vaccine in newly diagnosed glioma. Looking at the study overall: Weeks 1, 3, 5, 7, 11, 15, 19 and 23 were when patients received their eight vaccinations. Patients got radiotherapy, temozolomide, or both beforehand, and most got both. Vaccines were first given 4-6 weeks after radiotherapy alone, or with temozolomide cycles.

Noted time point: week 23, last vaccination. What each vaccine dose contained was 300 ug of mutant IDH1 20-mer peptide, accompanied by topical imiquimod. Donors' newly diagnosed IDH1-mutant WHO grade 3 or 4 astrocytomas lacked nuclear ATRX. The CDR3 length is 19 residues. Clones were read by immunoSEQ multiplex PCR, and TCRdb kept only the in-frame ones, dropping some. The repertoire holds tens of thousands of clones, with 75% to 90% as singletons. The chain is built from TRBV21-1 and TRBJ2-7; TRBD2 reflects the table's D call only, with no check against the DNA. TRBV21-1 is a pseudogene. The TCR originated in a woman in her fifties or sixties with glioma. Sequencing used PBMCs, obtained from a glioma patient whose treatment included an IDH1 peptide vaccine. This chain's CDR3 is CASSSLREGTSRFTYEQYF. CDR3 DNA sequence: TGTGCCAGCAGCTCTTTGAGGGAGGGGACTAGCCGTTTTACCTACGAGCAGTACTTC.